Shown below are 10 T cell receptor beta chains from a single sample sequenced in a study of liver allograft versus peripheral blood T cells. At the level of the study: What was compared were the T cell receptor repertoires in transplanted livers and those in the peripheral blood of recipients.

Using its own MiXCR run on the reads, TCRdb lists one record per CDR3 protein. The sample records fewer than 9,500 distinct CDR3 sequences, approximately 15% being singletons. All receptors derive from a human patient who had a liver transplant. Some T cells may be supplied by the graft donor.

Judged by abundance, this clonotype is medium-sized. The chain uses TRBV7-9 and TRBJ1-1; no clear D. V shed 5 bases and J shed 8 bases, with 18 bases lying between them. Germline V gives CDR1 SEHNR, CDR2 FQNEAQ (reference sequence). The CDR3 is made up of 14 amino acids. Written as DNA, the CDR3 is TGTGCCAGCAGCCTCTCGGGCCCGAGAGGCGAAGCTTTCTTT. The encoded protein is CASSLSGPRGEAFF. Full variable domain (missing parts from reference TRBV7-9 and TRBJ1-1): DTGVSQNPRHKITKRGQNVTFRCDPISEHNRLYWYRQTLGQGPEFLTYFQNEAQLEKSRLLSDRFSAERPKGSFSTLEIQRTEQGDSAMYLCASSLSGPRGEAFFGQGTRLTVV.

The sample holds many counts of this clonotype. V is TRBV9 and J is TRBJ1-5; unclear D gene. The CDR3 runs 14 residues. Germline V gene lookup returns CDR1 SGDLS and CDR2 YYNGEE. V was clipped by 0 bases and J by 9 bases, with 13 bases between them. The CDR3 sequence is CASSVESAGLPQHF. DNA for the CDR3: TGTGCCAGCAGCGTAGAGTCAGCGGGCTTGCCCCAGCATTTT.

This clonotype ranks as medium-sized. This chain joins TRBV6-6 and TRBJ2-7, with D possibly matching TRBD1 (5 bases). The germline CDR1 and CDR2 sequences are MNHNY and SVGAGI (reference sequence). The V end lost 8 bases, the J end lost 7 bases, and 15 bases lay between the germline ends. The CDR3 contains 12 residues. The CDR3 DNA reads TGTGCCAGCGGGGCTACTCCCGGGGAGCAGTACTTC. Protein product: CASGATPGEQYF.

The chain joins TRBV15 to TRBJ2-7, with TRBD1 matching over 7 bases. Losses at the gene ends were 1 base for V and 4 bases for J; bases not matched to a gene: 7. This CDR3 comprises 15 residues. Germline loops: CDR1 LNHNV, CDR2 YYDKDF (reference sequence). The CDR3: CATSRGPGGLYEQYF. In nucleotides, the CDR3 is TGTGCCACCAGCAGAGGGCCAGGGGGTCTTTACGAGCAGTACTTC.

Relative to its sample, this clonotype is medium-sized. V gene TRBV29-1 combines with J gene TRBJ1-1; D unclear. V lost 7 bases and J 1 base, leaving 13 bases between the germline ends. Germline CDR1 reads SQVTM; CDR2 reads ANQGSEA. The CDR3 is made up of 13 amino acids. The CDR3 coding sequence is TGCAGCGCCTCGGAGGGCACGAACACTGAAGCTTTCTTT. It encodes CSASEGTNTEAFF. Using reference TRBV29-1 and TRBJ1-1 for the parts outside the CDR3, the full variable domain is SAVISQKPSRDICQRGTSLTIQCQVDSQVTMMFWYRQQPGQSLTLIATANQGSEATYESGFVIDKFPISRPNLTFSTLTVSNMSPEDSSIYLCSASEGTNTEAFFGQGTRLTVV.

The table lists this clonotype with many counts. The CDR3 loop reads CASSPGLLSPQHF. CDR3 DNA sequence: TGTGCCAGCAGTCCAGGACTGCTGTCGCCCCAGCATTTT. The chain has TRBV27 and TRBJ1-5; D gene ambiguous. V lost 5 bases, J lost 9 bases, and 14 bases lay in between. The CDR3 is 13 amino acids. The germline CDR1 and CDR2 sequences are MNHEY and SMNVEV (reference sequence).

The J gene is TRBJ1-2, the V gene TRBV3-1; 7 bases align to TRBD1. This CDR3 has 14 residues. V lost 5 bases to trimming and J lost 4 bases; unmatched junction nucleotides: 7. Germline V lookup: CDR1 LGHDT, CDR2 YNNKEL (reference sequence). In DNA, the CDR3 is TGTGCCAGCAGCGACAGGGCCCCAATCTATGGCTACACCTTC. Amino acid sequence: CASSDRAPIYGYTF. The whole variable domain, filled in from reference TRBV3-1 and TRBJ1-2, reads DTAVSQTPKYLVTQMGNDKSIKCEQNLGHDTMYWYKQDSKKFLKIMFSYNNKELIINETVPNRFSPKSPDKAHLNLHINSLELGDSAVYFCASSDRAPIYGYTFGSGTRLTVV.

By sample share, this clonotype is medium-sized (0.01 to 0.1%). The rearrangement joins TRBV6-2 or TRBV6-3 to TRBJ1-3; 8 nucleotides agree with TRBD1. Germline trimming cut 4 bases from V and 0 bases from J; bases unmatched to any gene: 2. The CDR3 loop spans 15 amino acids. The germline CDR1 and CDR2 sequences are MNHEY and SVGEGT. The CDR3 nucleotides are TGTGCCAGCAGTTGGGACAGGAGCTCTGGAAACACCATATATTTT. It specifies CASSWDRSSGNTIYF.

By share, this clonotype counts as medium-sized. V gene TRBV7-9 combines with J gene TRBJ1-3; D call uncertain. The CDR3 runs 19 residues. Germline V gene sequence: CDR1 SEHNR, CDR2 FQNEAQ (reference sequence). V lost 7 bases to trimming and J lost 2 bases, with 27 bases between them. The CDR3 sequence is CASIPYKNEASRAGNTIYF. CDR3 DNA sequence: TGTGCCAGCATCCCATACAAAAACGAGGCCAGTCGTGCTGGAAACACCATATATTTT.

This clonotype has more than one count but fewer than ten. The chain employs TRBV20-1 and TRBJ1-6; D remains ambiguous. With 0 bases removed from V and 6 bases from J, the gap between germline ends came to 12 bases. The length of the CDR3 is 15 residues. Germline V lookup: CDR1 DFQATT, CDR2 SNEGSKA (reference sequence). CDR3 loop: CSARDIVAVNSPLHF. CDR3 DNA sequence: TGCAGTGCTAGAGATATCGTGGCGGTTAATTCACCCCTCCACTTT.